These T cell receptor beta chains were read from a single sample in a study of early T cells in non-severe SARS-CoV-2 infection. In TCRdb, the 5' RACE reads were re-called with MiXCR into one record per CDR3 protein. The table records 75,000 to 100,000 distinct CDR3 sequences, 11% to 15% of them present only once. The source material was whole blood. These receptors originate from an adult who was a healthcare worker with PCR-confirmed SARS-CoV-2 infection or an uninfected control (not recorded which). CDR3s include the opening cysteine and the closing phenylalanine or tryptophan. The D gene is left open where the match is weak. The listing skips clone size in some rows; elsewhere it reads once, few, many or a size class.

TRBJ2-3,.,TRBV12-3/TRBV12-4,13,many,TGTGCCAGCAGTCCCTCCCGGGTGGATACGCAGTATTTT,CASSPSRVDTQYF
TRBJ2-1,TRBD2,TRBV7-2,17,.,TGTGCCAGCAGCTTCGCTCCTGTGCGTAGCGGGGGGAATGAGCAGTTCTTC,CASSFAPVRSGGNEQFF
TRBJ1-2,TRBD1,TRBV11-1,14,.,TGTGCCAGCAGCATACCGGGACAGGAGTATGGCTACACCTTC,CASSIPGQEYGYTF
TRBJ2-3,.,TRBV7-2,14,.,TGTGCCAGCAGCTTAGGGTTGGGAACAGATACGCAGTATTTT,CASSLGLGTDTQYF
TRBJ2-3,.,TRBV10-2,14,few,TGCGCCAGCACCGGACCCCTGGGGGAAGATACGCAGTATTTT,CASTGPLGEDTQYF
TRBJ2-3,.,TRBV28,17,few,TGTGCCAGCGGCTCCTCTACAGCTATGGGGAGACTAGGCACGCAGTATTTT,CASGSSTAMGRLGTQYF
TRBJ1-3,.,TRBV7-3,13,few,TGTGCCAGCAGCTTTGGACGCGAGGACACCATATATTTT,CASSFGREDTIYF
TRBJ2-7,.,TRBV20-1,11,.,TGCAGTGCTTACGACAGCTACGAGCAGTACTTC,CSAYDSYEQYF
TRBJ2-1,.,TRBV20-1,13,.,TGCAGTGCAGGGGACAACTCCTACAATGAGCAGTTCTTC,CSAGDNSYNEQFF
TRBJ1-3,TRBD1,TRBV4-3,16,few,TGCGCCAGCAGCCAAGATGGGGACAGCTCTGGAAACACCATATATTTT,CASSQDGDSSGNTIYF
TRBJ2-3,TRBD2,TRBV6-4,15,many,TGTGCCAGCAGTGAAGGAGCGGGAAGCACAGATACGCAGTATTTT,CASSEGAGSTDTQYF
TRBJ1-3,.,TRBV12-3/TRBV12-4,16,.,TGTGCCAGCAGTTCTATAAAACATGCGACTGGAAACACCATATATTTT,CASSSIKHATGNTIYF
TRBJ2-7,.,TRBV28,14,many,TGTGCCAGCAGTTTTTGGGTAGGGTCCTACGAGCAGTACTTC,CASSFWVGSYEQYF
TRBJ2-2,.,TRBV11-2,16,.,TGTGCCAGCAGCTTAGGTTCCTCCCAGAACACCGGGGAGCTGTTTTTT,CASSLGSSQNTGELFF
TRBJ1-3,.,TRBV7-3,15,.,TGTGCCAGCAGCTTAATCGGGGGCTCTGGAAACACCATATATTTT,CASSLIGGSGNTIYF
TRBJ1-3,TRBD1,TRBV3-1,13,.,TGTGCCAGCAGCCCAATGACAGGGGGCTCTAAATATTTT,CASSPMTGGSKYF
TRBJ2-1,.,TRBV9,15,.,TGTGCCAGCAGCGTAGATCAGCTGGAAAACAATGAGCAGTTCTTC,CASSVDQLENNEQFF
TRBJ2-1,TRBD1,TRBV7-2,14,.,TGTGCCAGCAGCCACCATGCAGGGGGCAATGAGCAGTTCTTC,CASSHHAGGNEQFF
TRBJ2-7,.,TRBV10-3,13,.,TGTGCCATTCGATACAGTAGCTCCTACGAGCAGTACTTC,CAIRYSSSYEQYF
TRBJ2-5,TRBD2,TRBV15,15,many,TGTGCCACCAGCAGAGTCAGCGGGGGTCAGGAGACCCAGTACTTC,CATSRVSGGQETQYF
TRBJ2-7,.,TRBV2,11,few,TGTGCCAGCAGTGTTGCGTACGAGCAGTACTTC,CASSVAYEQYF
TRBJ2-7,.,TRBV29-1,11,few,TGCAGCGTTGCCGTGGCGGGCGAGCAGTACTTC,CSVAVAGEQYF
TRBJ2-7,TRBD2,TRBV7-6,16,many,TGTGCCAGCAGCTTAGCGGTAGCGGGGGGCTTGAGCGAGCAGTACTTC,CASSLAVAGGLSEQYF
TRBJ2-3,.,TRBV9,12,.,TGTGCCAGCAGCCCGCAGCTGGATACGCAGTATTTT,CASSPQLDTQYF
TRBJ1-1,.,TRBV19,15,.,TGTGCCAGTAACAATCCGGGACACAGAAACACTGAAGCTTTCTTT,CASNNPGHRNTEAFF
TRBJ2-3,.,TRBV29-1,15,many,TGCAGCGTTGGTCCCTTTCTGGGGGGACCAGATACGCAGTATTTT,CSVGPFLGGPDTQYF
TRBJ2-2,.,TRBV19,16,few,TGTGCCAGTAGTATCACCCGGGTTGGAGAGAACGGGGAGCTGTTTTTT,CASSITRVGENGELFF